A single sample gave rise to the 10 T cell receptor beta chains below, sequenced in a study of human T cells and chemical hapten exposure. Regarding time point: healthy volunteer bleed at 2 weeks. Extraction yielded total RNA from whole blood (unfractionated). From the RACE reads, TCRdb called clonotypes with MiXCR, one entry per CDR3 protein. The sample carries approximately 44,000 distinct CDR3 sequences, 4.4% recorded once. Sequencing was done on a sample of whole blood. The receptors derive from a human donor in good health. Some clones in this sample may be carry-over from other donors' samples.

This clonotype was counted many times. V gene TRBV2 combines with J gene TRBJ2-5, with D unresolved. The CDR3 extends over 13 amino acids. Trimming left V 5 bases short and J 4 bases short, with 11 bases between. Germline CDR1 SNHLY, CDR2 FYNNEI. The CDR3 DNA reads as TGTGCCAGCAGTCGACGGATCCGAGAGACCCAGTACTTC. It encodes CASSRRIRETQYF.

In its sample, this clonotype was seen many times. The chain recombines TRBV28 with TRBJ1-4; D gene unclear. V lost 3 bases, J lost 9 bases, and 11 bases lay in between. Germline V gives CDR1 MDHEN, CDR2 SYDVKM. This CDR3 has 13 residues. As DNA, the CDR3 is TGTGCCAGCAGTTTGGAGGTAGCTAAAAAACTGTTTTTT. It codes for CASSLEVAKKLFF.

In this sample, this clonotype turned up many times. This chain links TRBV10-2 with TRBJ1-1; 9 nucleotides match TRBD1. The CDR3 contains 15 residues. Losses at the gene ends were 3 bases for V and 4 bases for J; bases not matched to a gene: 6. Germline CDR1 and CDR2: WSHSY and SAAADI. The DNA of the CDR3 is TGCGCCAGCAGTGAACAGGGGGACAGGGTCACTGAAGCTTTCTTT. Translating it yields CASSEQGDRVTEAFF.

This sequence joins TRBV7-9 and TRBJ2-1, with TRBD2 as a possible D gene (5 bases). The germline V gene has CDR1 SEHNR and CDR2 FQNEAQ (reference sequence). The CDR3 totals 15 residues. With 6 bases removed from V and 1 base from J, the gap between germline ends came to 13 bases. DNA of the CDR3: TGTGCCAGCAGACCGAGGGTGGGATCCTACAATGAGCAGTTCTTC. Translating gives CASRPRVGSYNEQFF.

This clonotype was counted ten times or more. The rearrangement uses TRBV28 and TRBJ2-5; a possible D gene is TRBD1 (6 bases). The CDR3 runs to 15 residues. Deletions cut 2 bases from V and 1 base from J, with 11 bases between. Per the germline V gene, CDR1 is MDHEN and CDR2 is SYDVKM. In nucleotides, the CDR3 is TGTGCCAGCAGTTTAGTTAGGGGGAGCCAAGAGACCCAGTACTTC. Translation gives CASSLVRGSQETQYF.

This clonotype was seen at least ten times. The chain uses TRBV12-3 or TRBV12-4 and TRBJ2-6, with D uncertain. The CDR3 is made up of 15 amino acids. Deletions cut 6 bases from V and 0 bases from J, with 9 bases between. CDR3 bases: TGTGCCAGCAGGCCGGATAGCTCTGGGGCCAACGTCCTGACTTTC. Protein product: CASRPDSSGANVLTF.

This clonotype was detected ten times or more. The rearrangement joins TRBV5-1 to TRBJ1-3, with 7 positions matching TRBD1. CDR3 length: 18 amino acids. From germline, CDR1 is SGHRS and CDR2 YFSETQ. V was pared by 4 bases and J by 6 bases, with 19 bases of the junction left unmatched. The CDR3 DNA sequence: TGCGCCAGCAGCGACGCCGCGGGACAGCGCTACCGTTCAAACACCATATATTTT. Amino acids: CASSDAAGQRYRSNTIYF.

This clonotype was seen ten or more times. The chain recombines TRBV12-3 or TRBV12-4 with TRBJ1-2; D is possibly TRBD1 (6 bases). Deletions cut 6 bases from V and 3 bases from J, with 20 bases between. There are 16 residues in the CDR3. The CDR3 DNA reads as TGTGCCAGCAGCCGGGGGGCGGGGGTCCGGGACTATGGCTACACCTTC. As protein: CASSRGAGVRDYGYTF.

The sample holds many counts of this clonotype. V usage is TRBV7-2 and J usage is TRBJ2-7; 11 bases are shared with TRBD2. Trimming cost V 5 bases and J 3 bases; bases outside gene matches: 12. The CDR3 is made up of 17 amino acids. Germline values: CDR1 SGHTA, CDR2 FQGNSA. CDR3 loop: CASSPYWTSGLSYEQYF. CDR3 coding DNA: TGTGCCAGCAGCCCGTATTGGACTAGCGGGTTAAGCTACGAGCAGTACTTC.

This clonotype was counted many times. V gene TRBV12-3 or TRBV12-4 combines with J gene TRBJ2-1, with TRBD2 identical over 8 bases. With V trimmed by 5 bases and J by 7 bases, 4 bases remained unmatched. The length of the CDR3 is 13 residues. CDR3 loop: CASSTGTRNEQFF. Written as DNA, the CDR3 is TGTGCCAGCAGTACCGGGACTAGAAATGAGCAGTTCTTC.